Shown below are 27 T cell receptor beta chains from a single sample sequenced in a study of Graves' ophthalmopathy and Graves' hyperthyroidism. TCR beta CDR3 regions were amplified from RNA transcripts. HTBI-primed first-round RT-PCR preceded second-round multiplex PCR. TCRdb independently ran MiXCR on the multiplex PCR reads; one entry per CDR3 protein. The repertoire holds about 740,000 distinct CDR3 sequences, roughly 41% seen once, with about 40% in the top ten. Source material: peripheral blood. The receptors shown here come from an adult man with Graves' ophthalmopathy.

The chain recombines TRBV2 with TRBJ1-3, with 10 bases identical to TRBD1. This CDR3 comprises 16 residues. Germline trimming cut 6 bases from V and 3 bases from J; bases unmatched to any gene: 8. Germline V lookup: CDR1 SNHLY, CDR2 FYNNEI. CDR3 sequence: CASSPAGTGVGNTIYF. In DNA form, the CDR3 reads TGTGCCAGCAGCCCCGCAGGGACAGGGGTTGGAAACACCATATATTTT. Variable domain in full (rest from reference TRBV2 and TRBJ1-3): EPEVTQTPSHQVTQMGQEVILRCVPISNHLYFYWYRQILGQKVEFLVSFYNNEISEKSEIFDDQFSVERPDGSNFTLKIRSTKLEDSAMYFCASSPAGTGVGNTIYFGEGSWLTVV.

The chain employs TRBV7-9 and TRBJ1-2, with D perhaps TRBD1 (5 bases). This CDR3 has 14 amino acids. Germline V gene data show CDR1 as SEHNR and CDR2 as FQNEAQ (reference sequence). V lost 3 bases and J lost 4, with 12 bases in between. CDR3 residues: CASSFQGFGYGYTF. CDR3 sequence (DNA): TGTGCCAGCAGCTTCCAGGGTTTCGGCTATGGCTACACCTTC.

Many counts were recorded for this clonotype. DNA of the CDR3: TGTGCCAGCAGCCGACGGCAGGGCGGAGAGACCCAGTACTTC. It translates to CASSRRQGGETQYF. This chain connects TRBV7-2 to TRBJ2-5; maybe TRBD1 (5 bases). Trimming cost V 5 bases and J 4 bases, with 14 bases left between them. The CDR3 totals 14 residues. Germline V gene data show CDR1 as SGHTA and CDR2 as FQGNSA.

This chain joins TRBV7-2 and TRBJ2-5, with 7 nucleotides matching TRBD1. Germline-derived CDR1 and CDR2 are SGHTA and FQGNSA. The CDR3 has 15 amino acids. With 5 bases clipped from V and 3 bases from J, the junction kept 9 bases outside the gene matches. The CDR3 protein is CASSRDSRTKETQYF. For the CDR3, the DNA is TGTGCCAGCAGCCGGGACAGCCGAACCAAAGAGACCCAGTACTTC.

Regarding this clonotype: A much larger clone differs by one base, so this may be a read error. This rearrangement joins TRBV29-1 to TRBJ1-1; D is unresolved. The CDR3 runs to 14 residues. Trimming stripped 7 bases from V and 0 bases from J, with 15 bases between. The germline CDR1 and CDR2 sequences are SQVTM and ANQGSEA. CDR3 DNA sequence: TGCAGCGCTGCTGGCAAGTTGATGAACACTGAAGCTTTCTTT. It encodes CSAAGKLMNTEAFF.

As regards this clonotype: The CDR3 ends on some other residue instead of the conserved phenylalanine or tryptophan, so this is likely a read error. It is unclear where the CDR3 begins or ends on the DNA, so no DNA is shown, and the CDR3 is as TCRdb lists it. J is TRBJ1-1 and V is TRBV30. The V gene's germline CDR1 is GTSNPN and CDR2 SVGIG (reference sequence). The CDR3 contains 8 residues when both ends are counted. The CDR3 spells CAWSRGPE.

Regarding this clonotype: At one end the junction does not follow the germline gene, possibly because of a read error. The V and J genes are TRBV7-9 and TRBJ1-1; D may be TRBD1 (5 bases). Germline CDR1 reads SEHNR; CDR2 reads FQNEAQ (reference sequence). There are 14 residues in the CDR3. The CDR3 region has the DNA TGTGCCAGCAGCGCCCATGGGGGTTTGACTGAAGCTTCCTTT. This gives the protein CASSAHGGLTEASF. Full variable domain (missing parts from reference TRBV7-9 and TRBJ1-1): DTGVSQNPRHKITKRGQNVTFRCDPISEHNRLYWYRQTLGQGPEFLTYFQNEAQLEKSRLLSDRFSAERPKGSFSTLEIQRTEQGDSAMYLCASSAHGGLTEASFGQGTRLTVV.

The V and J genes are TRBV2 and TRBJ2-7, with no clear D. This CDR3 is 16 amino acids long. The germline V and J ends were trimmed by 3 bases and 0 bases, with 15 bases remaining between them. Germline V gene sequence: CDR1 SNHLY, CDR2 FYNNEI. CDR3 sequence reads: CASSDFRQANSYEQYF. The CDR3 DNA reads as TGTGCCAGCAGTGATTTTCGGCAGGCAAACTCCTACGAGCAGTACTTC.

This clonotype was picked up many times. This sequence joins TRBV10-3 and TRBJ1-2; TRBD1 matches at 8 bases. CDR1 is ENHRY, CDR2 SYGVKD, per germline. CDR3 length: 14 residues. V was clipped by 7 bases and J by 2 bases; unmatched bases: 6. Here the CDR3 DNA reads TGTGCCATCATGTCAGGGGACAGGAACTATGGCTACACCTTC. This codes for CAIMSGDRNYGYTF.

The V and J genes are TRBV19 and TRBJ2-7; the D is unclear. Germline loops: CDR1 LNHDA, CDR2 SQIVND (reference sequence). The CDR3 totals 16 residues. The ends were cut back, 0 bases at V and 1 base at J, with 13 bases in the middle. CDR3 sequence reads: CASSIEAAGVSYEQYF. The CDR3, as DNA: TGTGCCAGTAGTATAGAGGCAGCCGGCGTGTCCTACGAGCAGTACTTC.

The CDR3: CASSQVRAGGSEQYF. CDR3 DNA: TGTGCCAGCAGCCAAGTTCGGGCAGGGGGGTCCGAGCAGTACTTC. The V gene is TRBV7-4, the J gene TRBJ2-7; TRBD1 is a possible D gene (7 bases). In germline, CDR1 is SGHVT, CDR2 SQSDAQ. The ends were cut back, 5 bases at V and 6 bases at J, with 20 bases in the middle. This CDR3 has 15 residues.

This clonotype came up many times. This sequence joins TRBV7-8 and TRBJ2-7; D is ambiguous. V dropped 4 bases and J dropped 3 bases, with 13 bases sitting between them. CDR3 length equals 14 residues. Looked up from germline, CDR1 is SGHVS and CDR2 is FQNEAQ. CDR3 sequence reads: CASSSVPVGYEQYF. The CDR3 DNA is TGTGCCAGCAGCTCCGTCCCGGTCGGCTACGAGCAGTACTTC.

This clonotype turned up a few times. The chain links TRBV20-1 to TRBJ2-7; 11 bases are shared with TRBD2. Germline V gene lookup returns CDR1 DFQATT and CDR2 SNEGSKA (reference sequence). There are 15 residues in the CDR3. V was clipped by 0 bases and J by 1 base; unmatched bases: 2. DNA of the CDR3: TGCAGTGCTAGAGATACTAGCGGGAGTTCCTACGAGCAGTACTTC. Its protein product is CSARDTSGSSYEQYF.

Ten or more counts support this clonotype. The chain joins TRBV6-5 to TRBJ1-6; TRBD1 agrees at 9 bases. The CDR3 runs to 14 residues. Germline V lookup: CDR1 MNHEY, CDR2 SVGAGI. With V trimmed by 4 bases and J by 8 bases, 3 bases remained unmatched. In DNA, the CDR3 is TGTGCCAGCAGTTGGGACAGGGCAGATTCACCCCTCCACTTT. It encodes CASSWDRADSPLHF.

The chain uses TRBV15 and TRBJ2-7; the D gene is possibly TRBD1 (5 bases). This CDR3 comprises 14 residues. Trimming stripped 1 base from V and 0 bases from J, with 7 bases between. Per germline, CDR1 LNHNV and CDR2 YYDKDF (reference sequence). CDR3: CATSRGTSSYEQYF. Here the CDR3 DNA reads TGTGCCACCAGCAGAGGGACAAGCTCCTACGAGCAGTACTTC.

This clonotype occurred a few times. This chain connects TRBV5-1 to TRBJ2-7; D unclear. The germline V and J ends were trimmed by 2 bases and 6 bases, with 15 bases remaining between them. This CDR3 has 14 amino acids. The V gene's germline CDR1 is SGHRS and CDR2 YFSETQ. Here the CDR3 reads CASSFNGNMGEQYF. The DNA for the CDR3 is TGCGCCAGCAGCTTTAATGGGAATATGGGCGAGCAGTACTTC.

A few counts support this clonotype. The chain combines TRBV5-8 with TRBJ1-2; D perhaps matches TRBD1 (5 bases). The V gene lost 4 bases and the J gene lost 4 bases, with 17 bases spanning the gap. The CDR3 length is 15 residues. Germline V CDR1 and CDR2: SGHTS, YDEGEE. The DNA of the CDR3 is TGTGCCAGCAGCGCTCTTGGGGGTGATGGCTATGGCTACACCTTC. Translated, it gives CASSALGGDGYGYTF.

This clonotype was seen repeatedly, ten times or more. The chain employs TRBV7-9 and TRBJ2-7, with D perhaps matching TRBD1 (6 bases). CDR1 SEHNR and CDR2 FQNEAQ come from the germline V gene (reference sequence). Trimming took 0 bases from V and 6 from J, leaving 9 bases between them. The CDR3 is made up of 13 amino acids. The CDR3 coding sequence is TGTGCCAGCAGCTTAGCGGGGGACATCGAGCAGTACTTC. As protein: CASSLAGDIEQYF.

This clonotype was observed a handful of times. This chain connects TRBV7-7 to TRBJ1-4, with 10 bases lining up with TRBD1. The junction had 6 bases not matched to a gene; V was cut back by 5 bases and J by 0 bases. Germline CDR1 and CDR2: SSHAT and FNYEAQ (reference sequence). This CDR3 has 17 amino acids. Here the CDR3 reads CASSPRTGGTTNEKLFF. The CDR3 DNA sequence: TGTGCCAGCAGCCCGAGGACAGGGGGTACAACTAATGAAAAACTGTTTTTT.

This clonotype was observed a few times. V gene TRBV13 combines with J gene TRBJ2-7; D perhaps matches TRBD2 (6 bases). CDR1 PRHDT and CDR2 FYEKMQ come from the germline V gene (reference sequence). The CDR3 is 15 residues long. V was pared by 5 bases and J by 4 bases, with 18 bases between. The CDR3 region is CASSQQYSGLYEQYF. DNA of the CDR3: TGTGCCAGCAGCCAACAGTACAGCGGGCTTTACGAGCAGTACTTC.

The chain carries TRBV2 and TRBJ1-1, with a possible D match to TRBD1 (6 bases). V dropped 4 bases and J dropped 5 bases, with 17 bases sitting between them. CDR3 size: 15 residues. Germline-derived CDR1 and CDR2 are SNHLY and FYNNEI. CDR3 in amino acids: CASSATGGQITEAFF. Here the CDR3 DNA reads TGTGCCAGCAGTGCTACGGGGGGGCAGATTACTGAAGCTTTCTTT.

This clonotype was found a few times. The chain is built from TRBV29-1 and TRBJ2-3; 10 nucleotides match TRBD2. CDR1 is SQVTM and CDR2 is ANQGSEA in the germline V gene. CDR3 length equals 16 residues. The junction had 6 bases not matched to a gene; V was cut back by 0 bases and J by 3 bases. For the CDR3, the DNA is TGCAGCGTTGAAGACCGTCTAGCGGGAGTGACAGATACGCAGTATTTT. Translating it yields CSVEDRLAGVTDTQYF.

Turning to this clonotype: A single base separates this from a much larger clone, so it may be a read error. The chain combines TRBV29-1 with TRBJ1-2; D is perhaps TRBD1 (6 bases). This CDR3 region has 15 residues. CDR1 is SQVTM, CDR2 ANQGSEA, per germline. CDR3 DNA sequence: TGCAGCGTTGAAGATTCAGGGGCTCATAACTATGGCTACGCCTTC. Protein product: CSVEDSGAHNYGYAF.

This clonotype appeared a few times. CDR3 protein: CASTTGTGAYEQYF. In DNA form, the CDR3 reads TGTGCCAGCACCACCGGGACAGGAGCCTACGAGCAGTACTTC. The chain recombines TRBV2 with TRBJ2-7; 8 bases agree with TRBD1. Germline CDR1 is SNHLY and CDR2 is FYNNEI. The CDR3 contains 14 residues. Trimming cost V 7 bases and J 2 bases; bases outside gene matches: 7.

This clonotype was seen more than once but under ten times. This chain connects TRBV19 to TRBJ1-5, with 7 bases aligning to TRBD1. Germline values: CDR1 LNHDA, CDR2 SQIVND (reference sequence). The CDR3 extends over 15 amino acids. Trimming took 7 bases from V and 0 from J; bases not matched to a gene: 6. CDR3 DNA sequence: TGTGCCAGTACCCAGGGACAGTTTAGCAATCAGCCCCAGCATTTT. Protein sequence: CASTQGQFSNQPQHF.

This clonotype was recorded a few times. One end of the junction is discordant with germline, which a read error may explain. V usage is TRBV2 and J usage is TRBJ1-4; 10 nucleotides line up with TRBD1. The length of the CDR3 is 15 residues. The germline V gene encodes CDR1 SNHLY and CDR2 FYNNEI. CDR3 region: CASSQTGQGLEKLFF. CDR3 coding DNA: TGCGCCAGCAGCCAAACGGGACAGGGGCTGGAAAAACTGTTTTTT.

The table lists this clonotype with many counts. The rearrangement joins TRBV29-1 to TRBJ1-6, with no clear D. The CDR3 runs to 13 residues. In germline, CDR1 is SQVTM, CDR2 ANQGSEA. The V end was cut by 6 bases, the J end by 6 bases, with 12 bases between. Here the CDR3 reads CSVRTSLNSPLHF. The CDR3 DNA reads as TGCAGCGTGAGGACTTCCCTTAATTCACCCCTCCACTTT.